The text below deals with one T cell receptor beta chain. This CDR3 comprises 14 residues. V was clipped by 4 bases and J by 3 bases, with 14 bases between them. CDR1 is SGHRS, CDR2 YFSETQ, per germline. These data are taken from a study of shared T cell receptors in the human thymus. Some clones are missing from TCRdb's copy, which holds only in-frame ones; the method was immunoSEQ multiplex PCR. This table holds roughly 700,000 clones, around 89% found once. This sample was also put to use in a study of human thymus T cells. From that paper: Thymus tissue for the work was resected from patients undergoing corrective heart surgery. Related research examined unrelated individuals and reported that their thymic repertoires overlapped highly.

Sequences were obtained from thymocytes. This chain connects TRBV5-1 to TRBJ2-7; tentative D call: TRBD1 (6 bases). The TCR sequence derives from a boy younger than two with a congenital heart defect. CDR3 coding DNA: TGCGCCAGCAGCCACCCGGGACACATCTACGAGCAGTACTTC. It specifies CASSHPGHIYEQYF.